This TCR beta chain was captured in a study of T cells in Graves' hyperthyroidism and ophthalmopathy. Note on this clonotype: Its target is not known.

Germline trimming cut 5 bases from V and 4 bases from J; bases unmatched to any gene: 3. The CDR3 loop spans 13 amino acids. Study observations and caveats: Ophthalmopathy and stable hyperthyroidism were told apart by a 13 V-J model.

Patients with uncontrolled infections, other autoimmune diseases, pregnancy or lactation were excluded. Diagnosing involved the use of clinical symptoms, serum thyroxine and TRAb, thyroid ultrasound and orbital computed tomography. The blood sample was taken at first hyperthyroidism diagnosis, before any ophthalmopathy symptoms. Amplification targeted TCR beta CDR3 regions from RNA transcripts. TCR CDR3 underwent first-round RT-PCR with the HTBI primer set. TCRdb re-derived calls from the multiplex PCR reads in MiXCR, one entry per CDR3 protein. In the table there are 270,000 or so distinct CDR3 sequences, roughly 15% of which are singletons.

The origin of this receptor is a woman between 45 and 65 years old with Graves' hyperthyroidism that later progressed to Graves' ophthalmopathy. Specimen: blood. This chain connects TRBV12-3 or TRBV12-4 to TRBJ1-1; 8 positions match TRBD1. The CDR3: CASSRQGSTEAFF. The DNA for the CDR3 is TGTGCCAGCAGTCGACAGGGGTCCACTGAAGCTTTCTTT.